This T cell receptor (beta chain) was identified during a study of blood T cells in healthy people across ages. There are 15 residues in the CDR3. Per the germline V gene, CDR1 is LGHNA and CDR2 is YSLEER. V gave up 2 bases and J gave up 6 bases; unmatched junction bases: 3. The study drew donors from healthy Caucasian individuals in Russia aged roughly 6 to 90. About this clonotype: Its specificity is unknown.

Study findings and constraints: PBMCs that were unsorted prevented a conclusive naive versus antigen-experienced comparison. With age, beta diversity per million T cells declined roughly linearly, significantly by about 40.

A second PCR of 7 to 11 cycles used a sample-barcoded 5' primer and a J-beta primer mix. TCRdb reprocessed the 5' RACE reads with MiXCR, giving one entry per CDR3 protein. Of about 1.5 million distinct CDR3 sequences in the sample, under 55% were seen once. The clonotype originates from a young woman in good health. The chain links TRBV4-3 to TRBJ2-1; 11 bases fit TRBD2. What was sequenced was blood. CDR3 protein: CASSQTGTSGNEQFF. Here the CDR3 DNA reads TGCGCCAGCAGCCAAACCGGGACTAGCGGCAATGAGCAGTTCTTC.